This T cell receptor (beta chain) was profiled in a study of blood T cell repertoires in COVID-19 (dated by TCRdb to about 2020). In terms of the full investigation: Samples covering the acute and convalescent phases of COVID-19 were provided by collaborators in the United States, Italy and Spain. The material from the prospective study consisted of cDNA or gDNA derived from T cells, B-cell-depleted T cells, or PBMCs. Where available, HLA class I and class II types were taken from metadata supplied by the sample provider and were not determined by assay-based typing. Deeply sampled blood TCRbeta repertoires from subjects exposed to, actively infected with, or recovered from COVID-19 were included in the dataset. The samples were drawn from two sources: the first 160 participants of the ongoing ImmuneRACE study, and 950 to 1,500 subjects contributed by 6 global collaborators. Sample metadata almost always included a de-identified subject ID, COVID-19 status, age in years and sex. A freely available public database, intended as a resource for researchers studying the immune response to SARS-CoV-2, is where the repertoires were released.

This clone was recorded a few times. The antigen this receptor binds is unknown. No clone much larger than this one lies a single base away; base qualities are absent. Enrolling through a virtual design, the prospective study's participants ranged in age from roughly 18 to 95 years and lived across roughly 23 United States geographic areas. Cohort assignment in the prospective study relied on participant-reported clinical history from a screening survey and a study questionnaire. For ImmuneRACE Cohort 3, a participant was defined as recovered based on two consecutive negative NP/OP PCR tests, clearance by a healthcare professional, or resolution of symptoms. In the prospective study, mobile phlebotomists collected whole blood, serum and a nasopharyngeal or oropharyngeal swab from each participant. Prospective study participants could optionally give additional blood draws and questionnaires over an approximately 2-month period. Before DNA extraction, prospective study blood samples were shipped either frozen or at room temperature.

TCRbeta CDR3 regions were amplified from genomic DNA by means of the immunoSEQ Assay, a bias-controlled multiplex PCR. The paper's data handling went like this. Nucleated cell counts per sample were estimated from amplification of reference gene primers within the assay. To quantify the absolute abundance of each unique TCRbeta CDR3 rearrangement, sequence reads were collapsed and filtered. For each sample, productive Simpson clonality was calculated by taking the square root of Simpson's diversity index across productive rearrangements. As stored in TCRdb, this immuneACCESS dataset retains in-frame rearrangements with V and J assigned. A fraction of the clones does not appear; measured against another copy, unresolved V genes explain less than half of the discrepancy, and the remainder lacks a known reason. V and J calls and clone size are copied from that table; D and trimming were computed from the DNA. The sample table records 200,000 to 250,000 clones; 82% of these occur just once. Approximately 16% of the sample comes from the top ten.

Study-level results and caveats: Clinical and demographic metadata were provided uncurated, with the amount varying by source and participant.

The material sequenced was PBMCs or T cells enriched from blood (not recorded which). The TCR originated in a middle-aged man who had recovered from COVID-19.

The CDR3 amino acid sequence is: CASSTYLDRGVEKLFF. The DNA reads as follows: TGTGCCAGCAGCACCTACCTGGACAGAGGTGTGGAAAAACTGTTTTTT. Recombination linked TRBV27 to TRBJ1-4; matching of 6 bases hints at TRBD1 as the D gene. V is reduced by 6 bases and J by 8 bases, leaving a spacing of 22 bases between them. Via the germline V gene (reference sequence), CDR1 is MNHEY and CDR2 SMNVEV. The CDR3 numbers 16 residues from cysteine through phenylalanine. This entry keeps only the CDR3 DNA: 48 bases, framed from base 1.